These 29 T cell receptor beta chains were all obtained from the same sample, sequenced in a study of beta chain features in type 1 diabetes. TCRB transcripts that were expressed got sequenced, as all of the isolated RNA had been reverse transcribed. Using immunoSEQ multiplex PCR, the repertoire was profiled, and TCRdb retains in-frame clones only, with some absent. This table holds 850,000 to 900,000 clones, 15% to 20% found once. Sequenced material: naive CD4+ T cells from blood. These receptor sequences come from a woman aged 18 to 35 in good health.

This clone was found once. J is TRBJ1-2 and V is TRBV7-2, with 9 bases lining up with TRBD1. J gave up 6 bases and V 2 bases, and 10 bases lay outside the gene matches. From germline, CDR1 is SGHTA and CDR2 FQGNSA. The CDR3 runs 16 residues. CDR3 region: CASSLLQGASVDGYTF. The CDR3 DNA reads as TGTGCCAGCAGCTTATTACAGGGGGCCTCGGTGGATGGCTACACCTTC.

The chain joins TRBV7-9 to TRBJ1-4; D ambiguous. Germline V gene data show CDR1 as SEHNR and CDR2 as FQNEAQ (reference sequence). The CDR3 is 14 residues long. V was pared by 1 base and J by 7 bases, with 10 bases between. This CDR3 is CASSLVGLGEKLFF. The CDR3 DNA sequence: TGTGCCAGCAGCTTAGTAGGGTTGGGTGAAAAACTGTTTTTT.

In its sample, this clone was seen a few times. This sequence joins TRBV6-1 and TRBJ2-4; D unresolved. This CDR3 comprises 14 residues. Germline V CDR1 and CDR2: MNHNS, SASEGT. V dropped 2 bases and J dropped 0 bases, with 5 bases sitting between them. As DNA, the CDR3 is TGTGCCAGCAGTGAACAGCTAGCCAAAAACATTCAGTACTTC. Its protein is CASSEQLAKNIQYF.

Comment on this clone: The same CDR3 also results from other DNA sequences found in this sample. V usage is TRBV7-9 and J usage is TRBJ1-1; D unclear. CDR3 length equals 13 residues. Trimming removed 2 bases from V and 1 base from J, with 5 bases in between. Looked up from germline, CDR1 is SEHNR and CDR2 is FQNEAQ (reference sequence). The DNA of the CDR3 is TGTGCCAGCAGCTTAAGGGAGAACACTGAAGCTTTCTTT. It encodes CASSLRENTEAFF.

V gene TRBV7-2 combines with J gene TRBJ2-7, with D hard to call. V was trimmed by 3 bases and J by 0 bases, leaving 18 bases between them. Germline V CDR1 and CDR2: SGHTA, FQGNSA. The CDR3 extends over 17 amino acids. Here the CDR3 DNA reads TGTGCCAGCAGCTTTAACGGTGTGGCGGATAGCTCCTACGAGCAGTACTTC. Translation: CASSFNGVADSSYEQYF.

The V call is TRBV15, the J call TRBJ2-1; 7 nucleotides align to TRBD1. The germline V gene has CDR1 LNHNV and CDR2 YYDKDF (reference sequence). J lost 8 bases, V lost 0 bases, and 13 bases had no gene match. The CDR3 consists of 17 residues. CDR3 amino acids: CATSRDPPGRTGDEQFF. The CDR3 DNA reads TGTGCCACCAGCAGAGATCCGCCGGGACGTACAGGGGATGAGCAGTTCTTC.

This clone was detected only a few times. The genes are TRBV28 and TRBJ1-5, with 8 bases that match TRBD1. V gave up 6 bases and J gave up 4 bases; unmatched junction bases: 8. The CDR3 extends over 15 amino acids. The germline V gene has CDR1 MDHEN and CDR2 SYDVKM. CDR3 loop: CASRPAGQGNQPQHF. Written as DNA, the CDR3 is TGTGCCAGCAGGCCCGCCGGACAGGGTAATCAGCCCCAGCATTTT.

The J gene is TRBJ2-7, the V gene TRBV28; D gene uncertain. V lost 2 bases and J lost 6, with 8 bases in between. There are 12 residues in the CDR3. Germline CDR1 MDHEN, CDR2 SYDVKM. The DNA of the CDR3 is TGTGCCAGCAGTTTAAGCAGTCGCGAGCAGTACTTC. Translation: CASSLSSREQYF.

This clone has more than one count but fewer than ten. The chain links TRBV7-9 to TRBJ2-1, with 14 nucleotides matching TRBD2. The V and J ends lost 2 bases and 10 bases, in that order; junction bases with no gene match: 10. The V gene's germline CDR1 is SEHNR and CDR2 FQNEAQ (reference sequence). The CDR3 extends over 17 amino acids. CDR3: CASSLSLGLAGVREQFF. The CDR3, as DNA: TGTGCCAGCAGCTTAAGTTTGGGACTAGCGGGAGTCCGGGAGCAGTTCTTC.

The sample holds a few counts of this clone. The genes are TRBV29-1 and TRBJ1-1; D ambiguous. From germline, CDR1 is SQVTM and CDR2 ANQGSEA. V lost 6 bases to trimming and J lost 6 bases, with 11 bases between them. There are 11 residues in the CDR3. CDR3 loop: CSVVGSAEAFF. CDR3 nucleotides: TGCAGCGTCGTGGGGAGCGCTGAAGCTTTCTTT.

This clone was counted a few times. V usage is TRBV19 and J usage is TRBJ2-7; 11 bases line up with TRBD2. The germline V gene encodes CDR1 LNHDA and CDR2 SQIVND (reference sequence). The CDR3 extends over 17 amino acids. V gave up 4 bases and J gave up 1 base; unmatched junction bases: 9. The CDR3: CASSNPRGTSGSYEQYF. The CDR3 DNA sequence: TGTGCCAGTAGTAACCCCCGAGGGACTAGCGGATCCTACGAGCAGTACTTC. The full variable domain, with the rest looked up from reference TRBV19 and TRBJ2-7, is DGGITQSPKYLFRKEGQNVTLSCEQNLNHDAMYWYRQDPGQGLRLIYYSQIVNDFQKGDIAEGYSVSREKKESFPLTVTSAQKNPTAFYLCASSNPRGTSGSYEQYFGPGTRLTVT.

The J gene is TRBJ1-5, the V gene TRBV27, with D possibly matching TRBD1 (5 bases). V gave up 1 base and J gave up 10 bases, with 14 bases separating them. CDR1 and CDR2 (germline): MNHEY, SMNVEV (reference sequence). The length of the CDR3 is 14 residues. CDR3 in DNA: TGTGCCAGCAGTTTATGGGACGGCGTATATCCCCAGCATTTT. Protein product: CASSLWDGVYPQHF.

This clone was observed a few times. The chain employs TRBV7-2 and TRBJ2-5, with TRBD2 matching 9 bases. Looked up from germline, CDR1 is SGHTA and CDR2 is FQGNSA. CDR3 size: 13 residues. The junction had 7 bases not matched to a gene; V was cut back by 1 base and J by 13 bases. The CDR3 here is CASSLDVGGRAYF. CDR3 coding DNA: TGTGCCAGCAGCTTAGATGTTGGCGGGAGGGCGTACTTC.

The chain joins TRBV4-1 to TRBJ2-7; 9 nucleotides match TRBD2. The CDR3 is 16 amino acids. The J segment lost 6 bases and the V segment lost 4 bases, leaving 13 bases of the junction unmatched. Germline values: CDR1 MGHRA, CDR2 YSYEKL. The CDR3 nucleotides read TGCGCCAGCAGCCCAGCTTTCTCCGGACTAGCGCGCGAGCAGTACTTC. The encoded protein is CASSPAFSGLAREQYF.

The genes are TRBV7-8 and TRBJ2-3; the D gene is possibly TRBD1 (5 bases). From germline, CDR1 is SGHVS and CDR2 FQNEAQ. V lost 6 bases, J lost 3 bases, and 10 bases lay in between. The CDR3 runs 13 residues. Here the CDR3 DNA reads TGTGCCAGCAGATGGGGCCGGACAGATACGCAGTATTTT. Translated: CASRWGRTDTQYF.

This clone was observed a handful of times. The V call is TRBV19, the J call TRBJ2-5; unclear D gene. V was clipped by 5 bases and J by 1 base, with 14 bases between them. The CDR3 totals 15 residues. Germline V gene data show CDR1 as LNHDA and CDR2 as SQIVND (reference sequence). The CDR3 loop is CASSLSPTSQETQYF. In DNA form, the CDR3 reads TGTGCCAGTAGTTTAAGCCCCACAAGCCAAGAGACCCAGTACTTC.

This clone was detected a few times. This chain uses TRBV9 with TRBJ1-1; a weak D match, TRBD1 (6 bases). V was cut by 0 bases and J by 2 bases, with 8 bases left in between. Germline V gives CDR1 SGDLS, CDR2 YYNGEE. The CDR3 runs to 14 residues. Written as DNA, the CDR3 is TGTGCCAGCAGCGTAGCGGACAGAAACACTGAAGCTTTCTTT. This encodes CASSVADRNTEAFF.

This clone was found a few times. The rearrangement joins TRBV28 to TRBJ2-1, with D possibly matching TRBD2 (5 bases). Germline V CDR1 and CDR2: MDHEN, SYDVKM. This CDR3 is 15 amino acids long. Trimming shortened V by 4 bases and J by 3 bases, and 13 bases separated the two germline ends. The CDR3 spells CASSSESGFYNEQFF. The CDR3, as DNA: TGTGCCAGCAGTTCCGAAAGCGGATTCTACAATGAGCAGTTCTTC.

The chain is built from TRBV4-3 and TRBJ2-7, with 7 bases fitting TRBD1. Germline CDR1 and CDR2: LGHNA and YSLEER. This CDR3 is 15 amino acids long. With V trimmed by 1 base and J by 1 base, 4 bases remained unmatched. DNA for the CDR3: TGCGCCAGCAGCCAAGTCCTGACAGGGTCCTACGAGCAGTACTTC. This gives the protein CASSQVLTGSYEQYF.

As DNA, the CDR3 is TGTGCCAGCATGGGGGGACCCAACTATGGCTACACCTTC. This codes for CASMGGPNYGYTF. This sequence joins TRBV7-9 and TRBJ1-2, with a weak D call TRBD1 (5 bases). Germline V gene data show CDR1 as SEHNR and CDR2 as FQNEAQ (reference sequence). CDR3 length equals 13 residues. V was shortened by 7 bases and J by 2 bases, with 11 bases between the two germline ends. The full variable domain, rest sourced from reference TRBV7-9 and TRBJ1-2, is DTGVSQNPRHKITKRGQNVTFRCDPISEHNRLYWYRQTLGQGPEFLTYFQNEAQLEKSRLLSDRFSAERPKGSFSTLEIQRTEQGDSAMYLCASMGGPNYGYTFGSGTRLTVV.

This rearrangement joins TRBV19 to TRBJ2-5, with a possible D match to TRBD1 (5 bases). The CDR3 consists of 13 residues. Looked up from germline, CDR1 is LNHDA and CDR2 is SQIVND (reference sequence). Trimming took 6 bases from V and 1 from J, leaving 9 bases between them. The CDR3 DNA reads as TGTGCCAGTAGCAGGGCGGTCCAAGAGACCCAGTACTTC. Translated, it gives CASSRAVQETQYF.

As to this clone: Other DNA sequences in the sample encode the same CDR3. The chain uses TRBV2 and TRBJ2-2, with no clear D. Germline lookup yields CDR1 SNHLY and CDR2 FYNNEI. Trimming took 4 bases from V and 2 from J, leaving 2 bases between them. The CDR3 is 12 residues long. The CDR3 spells CASSGNTGELFF. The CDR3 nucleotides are TGTGCCAGCAGTGGAAACACCGGGGAGCTGTTTTTT.

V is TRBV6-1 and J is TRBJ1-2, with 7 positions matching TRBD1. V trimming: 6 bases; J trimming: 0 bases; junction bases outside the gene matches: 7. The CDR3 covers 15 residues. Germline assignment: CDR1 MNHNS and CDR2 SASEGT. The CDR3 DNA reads TGTGCCAGCAGCCGGGGACAGTCCCCTAACTATGGCTACACCTTC. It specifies CASSRGQSPNYGYTF.

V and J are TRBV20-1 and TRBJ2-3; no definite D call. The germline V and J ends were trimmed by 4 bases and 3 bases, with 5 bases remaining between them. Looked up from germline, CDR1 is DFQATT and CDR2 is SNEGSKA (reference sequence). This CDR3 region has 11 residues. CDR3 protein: CSAKVTDTQYF. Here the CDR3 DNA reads TGCAGTGCTAAGGTTACAGATACGCAGTATTTT.

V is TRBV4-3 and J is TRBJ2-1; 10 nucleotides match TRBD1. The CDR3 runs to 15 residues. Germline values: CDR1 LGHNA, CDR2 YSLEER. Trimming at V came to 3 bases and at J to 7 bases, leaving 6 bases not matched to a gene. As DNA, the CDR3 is TGCGCCAGCAGCCAGCGACAGGGGGCGGGGAATGAGCAGTTCTTC. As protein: CASSQRQGAGNEQFF.

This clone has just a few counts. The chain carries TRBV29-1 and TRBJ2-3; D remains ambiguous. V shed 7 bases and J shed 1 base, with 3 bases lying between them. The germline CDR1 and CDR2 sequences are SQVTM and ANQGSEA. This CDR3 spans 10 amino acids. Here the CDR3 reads CSGGTDTQYF. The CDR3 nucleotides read TGCAGCGGGGGCACAGATACGCAGTATTTT.

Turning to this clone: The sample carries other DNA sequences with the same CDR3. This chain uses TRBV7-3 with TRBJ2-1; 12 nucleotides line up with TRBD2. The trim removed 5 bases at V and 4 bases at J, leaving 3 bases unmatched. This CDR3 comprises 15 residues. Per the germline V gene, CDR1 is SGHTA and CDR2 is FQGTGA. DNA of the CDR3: TGTGCCAGCAGCCCAGGGACTAGCGGGTACAATGAGCAGTTCTTC. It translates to CASSPGTSGYNEQFF.

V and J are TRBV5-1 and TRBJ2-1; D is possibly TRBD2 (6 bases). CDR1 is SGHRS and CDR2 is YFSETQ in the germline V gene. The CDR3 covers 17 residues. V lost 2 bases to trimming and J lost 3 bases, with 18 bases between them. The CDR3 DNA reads TGCGCCAGCAGCTTAATCCCAAGTAGCGGCCACTACAATGAGCAGTTCTTC. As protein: CASSLIPSSGHYNEQFF.

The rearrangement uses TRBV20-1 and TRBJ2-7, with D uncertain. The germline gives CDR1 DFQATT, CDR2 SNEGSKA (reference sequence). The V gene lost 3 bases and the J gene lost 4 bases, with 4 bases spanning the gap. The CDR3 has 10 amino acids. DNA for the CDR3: TGCAGTGCTAGTATGTACGAGCAGTACTTC. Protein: CSASMYEQYF.